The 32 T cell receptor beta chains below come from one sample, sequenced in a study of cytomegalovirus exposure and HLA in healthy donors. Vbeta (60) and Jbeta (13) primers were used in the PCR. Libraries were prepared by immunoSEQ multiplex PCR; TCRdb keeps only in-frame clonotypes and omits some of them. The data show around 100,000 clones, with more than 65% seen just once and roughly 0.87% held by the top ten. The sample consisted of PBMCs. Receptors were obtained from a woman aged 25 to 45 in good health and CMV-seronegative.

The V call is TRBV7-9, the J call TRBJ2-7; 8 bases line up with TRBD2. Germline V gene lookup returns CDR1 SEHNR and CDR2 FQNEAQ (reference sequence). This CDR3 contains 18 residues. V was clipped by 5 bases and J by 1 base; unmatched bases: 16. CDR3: CASSTLGGEGGISYEQYF. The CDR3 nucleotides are TGTGCCAGCAGCACTCTCGGGGGGGAAGGTGGGATTTCCTACGAGCAGTACTTC.

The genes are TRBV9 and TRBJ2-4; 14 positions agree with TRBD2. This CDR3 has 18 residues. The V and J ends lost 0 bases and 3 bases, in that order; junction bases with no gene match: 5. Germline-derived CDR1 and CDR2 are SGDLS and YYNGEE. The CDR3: CASSVGGLAGGFKNIQYF. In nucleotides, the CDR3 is TGTGCCAGCAGCGTAGGCGGACTAGCGGGGGGCTTCAAAAACATTCAGTACTTC. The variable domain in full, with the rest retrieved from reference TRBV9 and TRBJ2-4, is DSGVTQTPKHLITATGQRVTLRCSPRSGDLSVYWYQQSLDQGLQFLIQYYNGEERAKGNILERFSAQQFPDLHSELNLSSLELGDSALYFCASSVGGLAGGFKNIQYFGAGTRLSVL.

CDR3 in amino acids: CAGTALANYGYTF. For the CDR3, the DNA is TGTGCCGGGACAGCCTTGGCCAACTATGGCTACACCTTC. V and J are TRBV13 and TRBJ1-2; 7 bases are shared with TRBD1. After removal of 11 bases from V and 2 bases from J, the junction contained 8 bases not matched to a gene. CDR1 and CDR2 from the germline V gene are PRHDT and FYEKMQ (reference sequence). This CDR3 is 13 amino acids long.

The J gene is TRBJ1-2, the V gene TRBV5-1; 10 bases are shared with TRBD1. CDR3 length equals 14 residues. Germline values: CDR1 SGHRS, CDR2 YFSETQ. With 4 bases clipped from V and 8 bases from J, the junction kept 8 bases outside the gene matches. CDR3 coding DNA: TGCGCCAGCAGCGTGACAGGGGGCTTGGAGGGCTACACCTTC. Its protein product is CASSVTGGLEGYTF.

CDR3 sequence (DNA): TGTGCCAGCAGTGTTTCGGGACAGGCCTACGAGCAGTACTTC. Encoded protein: CASSVSGQAYEQYF. The V gene is TRBV6-1, the J gene TRBJ2-7, with 8 bases lining up with TRBD1. The CDR3 is 14 residues long. Looked up from germline, CDR1 is MNHNS and CDR2 is SASEGT. V dropped 4 bases and J dropped 2; count of bases not matched to a gene: 4.

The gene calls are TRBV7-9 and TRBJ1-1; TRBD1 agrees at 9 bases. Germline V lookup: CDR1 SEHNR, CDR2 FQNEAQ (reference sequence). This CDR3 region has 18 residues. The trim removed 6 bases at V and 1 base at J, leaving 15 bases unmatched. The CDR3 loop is CASRASRDREVRNTEAFF. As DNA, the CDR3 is TGTGCCAGCAGAGCCTCCCGGGACAGGGAAGTGCGGAACACTGAAGCTTTCTTT. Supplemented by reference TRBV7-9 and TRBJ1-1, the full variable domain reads DTGVSQNPRHKITKRGQNVTFRCDPISEHNRLYWYRQTLGQGPEFLTYFQNEAQLEKSRLLSDRFSAERPKGSFSTLEIQRTEQGDSAMYLCASRASRDREVRNTEAFFGQGTRLTVV.

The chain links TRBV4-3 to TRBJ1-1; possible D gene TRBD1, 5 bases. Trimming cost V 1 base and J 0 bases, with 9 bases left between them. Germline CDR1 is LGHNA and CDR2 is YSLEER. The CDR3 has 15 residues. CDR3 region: CASSQGGGMNTEAFF. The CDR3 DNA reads TGCGCCAGCAGCCAAGGGGGCGGTATGAACACTGAAGCTTTCTTT.

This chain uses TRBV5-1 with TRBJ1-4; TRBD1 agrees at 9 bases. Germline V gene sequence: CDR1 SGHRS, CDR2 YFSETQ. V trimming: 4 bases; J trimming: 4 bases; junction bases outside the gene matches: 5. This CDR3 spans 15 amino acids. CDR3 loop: CASSRQGDINEKLFF. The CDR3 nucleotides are TGCGCCAGCAGCCGACAGGGGGACATTAATGAAAAACTGTTTTTT. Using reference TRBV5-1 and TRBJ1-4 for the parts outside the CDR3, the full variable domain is KAGVTQTPRYLIKTRGQQVTLSCSPISGHRSVSWYQQTPGQGLQFLFEYFSETQRNKGNFPGRFSGRQFSNSRSEMNVSTLELGDSALYLCASSRQGDINEKLFFGSGTQLSVL.

CDR3 residues: CASSQSGGPEQYF. Here the CDR3 DNA reads TGCGCCAGCAGCCAAAGCGGGGGGCCTGAGCAGTACTTC. J is TRBJ2-7 and V is TRBV4-3, with 9 positions matching TRBD2. Germline CDR1 and CDR2: LGHNA and YSLEER. This CDR3 is 13 amino acids long. Trimming took 2 bases from V and 7 from J; bases not matched to a gene: 3.

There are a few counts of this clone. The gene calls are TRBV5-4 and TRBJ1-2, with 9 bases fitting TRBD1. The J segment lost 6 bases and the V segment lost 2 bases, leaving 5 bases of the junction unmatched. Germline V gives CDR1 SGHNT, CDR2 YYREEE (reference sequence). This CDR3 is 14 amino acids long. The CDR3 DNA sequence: TGTGCCAGCAGCTTCGAGGGACAGGGCAATGGCTACACCTTC. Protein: CASSFEGQGNGYTF.

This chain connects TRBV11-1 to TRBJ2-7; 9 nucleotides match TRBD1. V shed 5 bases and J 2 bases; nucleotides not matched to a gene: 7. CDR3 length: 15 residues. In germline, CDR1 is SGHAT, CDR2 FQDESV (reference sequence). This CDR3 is CASSGSGTGPYEQYF. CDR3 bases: TGTGCCAGCAGCGGTTCCGGGACAGGGCCCTACGAGCAGTACTTC.

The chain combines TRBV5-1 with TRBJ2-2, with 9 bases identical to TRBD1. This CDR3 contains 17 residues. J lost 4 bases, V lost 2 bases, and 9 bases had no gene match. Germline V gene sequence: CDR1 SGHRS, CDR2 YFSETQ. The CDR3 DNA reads TGCGCCAGCAGCTTCTTTTGGGACAGGGCGGGCACCGGGGAGCTGTTTTTT. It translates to CASSFFWDRAGTGELFF. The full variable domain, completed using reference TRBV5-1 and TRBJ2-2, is KAGVTQTPRYLIKTRGQQVTLSCSPISGHRSVSWYQQTPGQGLQFLFEYFSETQRNKGNFPGRFSGRQFSNSRSEMNVSTLELGDSALYLCASSFFWDRAGTGELFFGEGSRLTVL.

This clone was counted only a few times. The CDR3 nucleotides read TGTGCCAGCAACCCGGGACAGGGGGCAGGTAATGAGCAGTTCTTC. Translated, it gives CASNPGQGAGNEQFF. This rearrangement joins TRBV6-1 to TRBJ2-1; 12 positions match TRBD1. Trimming at V came to 7 bases and at J to 7 bases, leaving 8 bases not matched to a gene. CDR1 MNHNS and CDR2 SASEGT come from the germline V gene. CDR3 size: 15 residues.

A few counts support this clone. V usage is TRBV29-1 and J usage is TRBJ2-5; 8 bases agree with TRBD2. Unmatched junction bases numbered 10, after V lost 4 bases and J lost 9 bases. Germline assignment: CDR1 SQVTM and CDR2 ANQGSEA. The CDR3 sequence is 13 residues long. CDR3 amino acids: CSVVSSGGHSQYF. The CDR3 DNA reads TGCAGCGTTGTTTCGAGCGGGGGCCATTCCCAGTACTTC. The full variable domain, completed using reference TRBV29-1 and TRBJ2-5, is SAVISQKPSRDICQRGTSLTIQCQVDSQVTMMFWYRQQPGQSLTLIATANQGSEATYESGFVIDKFPISRPNLTFSTLTVSNMSPEDSSIYLCSVVSSGGHSQYFGPGTRLLVL.

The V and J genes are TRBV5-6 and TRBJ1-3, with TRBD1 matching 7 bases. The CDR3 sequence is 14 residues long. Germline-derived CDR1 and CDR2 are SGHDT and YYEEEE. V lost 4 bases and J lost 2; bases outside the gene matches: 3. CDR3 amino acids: CASSRTGAGNTIYF. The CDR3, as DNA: TGTGCCAGCAGCCGAACAGGGGCTGGAAACACCATATATTTT.

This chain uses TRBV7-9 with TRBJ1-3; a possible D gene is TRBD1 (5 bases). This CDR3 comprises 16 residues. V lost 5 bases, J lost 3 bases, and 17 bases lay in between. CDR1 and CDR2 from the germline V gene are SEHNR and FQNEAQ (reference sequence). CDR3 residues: CASSITAGFGGNTIYF. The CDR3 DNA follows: TGTGCCAGCAGCATAACTGCAGGGTTCGGTGGAAACACCATATATTTT. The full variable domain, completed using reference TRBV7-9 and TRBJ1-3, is DTGVSQNPRHKITKRGQNVTFRCDPISEHNRLYWYRQTLGQGPEFLTYFQNEAQLEKSRLLSDRFSAERPKGSFSTLEIQRTEQGDSAMYLCASSITAGFGGNTIYFGEGSWLTVV.

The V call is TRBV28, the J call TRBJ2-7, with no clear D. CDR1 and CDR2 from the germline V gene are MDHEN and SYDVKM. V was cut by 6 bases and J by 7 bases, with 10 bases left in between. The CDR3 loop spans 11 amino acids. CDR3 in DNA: TGTGCCAGCAGGATACATAATGAGCAGTACTTC. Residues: CASRIHNEQYF.

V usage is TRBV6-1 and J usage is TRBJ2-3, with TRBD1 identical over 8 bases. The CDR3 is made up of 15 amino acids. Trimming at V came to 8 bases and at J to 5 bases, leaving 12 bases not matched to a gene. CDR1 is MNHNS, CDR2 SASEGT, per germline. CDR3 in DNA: TGTGCCAGCTATGAACCGGGACAGGTCGGAGATACGCAGTATTTT. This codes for CASYEPGQVGDTQYF.

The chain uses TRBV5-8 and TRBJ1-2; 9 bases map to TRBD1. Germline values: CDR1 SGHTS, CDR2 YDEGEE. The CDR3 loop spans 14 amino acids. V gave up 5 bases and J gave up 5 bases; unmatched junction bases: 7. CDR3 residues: CASRRGQGHYGYTF. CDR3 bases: TGTGCCAGCAGAAGAGGACAGGGGCATTATGGCTACACCTTC.

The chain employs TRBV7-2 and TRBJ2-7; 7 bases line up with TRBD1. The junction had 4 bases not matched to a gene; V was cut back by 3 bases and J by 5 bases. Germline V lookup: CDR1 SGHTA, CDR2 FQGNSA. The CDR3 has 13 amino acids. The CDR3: CASSFLDRDEQYF. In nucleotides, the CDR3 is TGTGCCAGCAGCTTCTTAGACAGGGACGAGCAGTACTTC. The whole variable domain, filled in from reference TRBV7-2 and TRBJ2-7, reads GAGVSQSPSNKVTEKGKDVELRCDPISGHTALYWYRQSLGQGLEFLIYFQGNSAPDKSGLPSDRFSAERTGGSVSTLTIQRTQQEDSAVYLCASSFLDRDEQYFGPGTRLTVT.

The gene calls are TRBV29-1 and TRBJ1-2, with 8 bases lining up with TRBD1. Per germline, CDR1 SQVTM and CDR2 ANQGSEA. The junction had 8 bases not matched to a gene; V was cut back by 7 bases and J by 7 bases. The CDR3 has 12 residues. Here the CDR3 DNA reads TGCAGCGGATCCGGGACAGGTAGTGGCTACACCTTC. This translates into CSGSGTGSGYTF.

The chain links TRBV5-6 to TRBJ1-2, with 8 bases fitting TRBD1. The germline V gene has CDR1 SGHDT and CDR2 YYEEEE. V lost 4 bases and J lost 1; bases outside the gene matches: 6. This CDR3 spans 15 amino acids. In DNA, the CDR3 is TGTGCCAGCAGCGCCTACAGGGGGGATAACTATGGCTACACCTTC. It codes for CASSAYRGDNYGYTF.

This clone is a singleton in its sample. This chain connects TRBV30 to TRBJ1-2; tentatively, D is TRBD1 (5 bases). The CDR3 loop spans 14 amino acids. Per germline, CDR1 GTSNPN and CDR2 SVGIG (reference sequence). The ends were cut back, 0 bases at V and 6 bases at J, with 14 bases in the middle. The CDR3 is CAWSVGLVGDGYTF. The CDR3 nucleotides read TGTGCCTGGAGTGTAGGTTTAGTAGGGGATGGCTACACCTTC.

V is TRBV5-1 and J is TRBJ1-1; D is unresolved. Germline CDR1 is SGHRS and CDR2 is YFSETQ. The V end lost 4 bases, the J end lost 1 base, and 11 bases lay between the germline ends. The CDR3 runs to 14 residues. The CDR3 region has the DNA TGCGCCAGCAGCATAGTTGAGGGGAACACTGAAGCTTTCTTT. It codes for CASSIVEGNTEAFF.

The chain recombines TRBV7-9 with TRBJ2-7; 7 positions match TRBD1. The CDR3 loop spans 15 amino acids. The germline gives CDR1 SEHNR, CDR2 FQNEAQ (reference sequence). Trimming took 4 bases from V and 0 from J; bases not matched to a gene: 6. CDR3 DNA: TGTGCCAGCAGCTCTTACAGGGGATTCTCCTACGAGCAGTACTTC. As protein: CASSSYRGFSYEQYF.

CDR3 sequence reads: CASSLQGAYGYTF. As DNA, the CDR3 is TGTGCCAGCAGCTTACAGGGTGCCTATGGCTACACCTTC. V is TRBV13 and J is TRBJ1-2, with D perhaps TRBD1 (5 bases). Deletions cut 2 bases from V and 4 bases from J, with 8 bases between. The CDR3 contains 13 residues. From germline, CDR1 is PRHDT and CDR2 FYEKMQ (reference sequence).

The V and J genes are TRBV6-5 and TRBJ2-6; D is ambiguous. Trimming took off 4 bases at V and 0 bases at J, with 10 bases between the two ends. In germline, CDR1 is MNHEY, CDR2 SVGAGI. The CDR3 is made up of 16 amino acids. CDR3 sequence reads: CASSFSGFSGANVLTF. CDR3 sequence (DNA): TGTGCCAGCAGTTTCTCCGGTTTCTCTGGGGCCAACGTCCTGACTTTC.

This CDR3 reads CASSEFGVGWRAEKLFF. As DNA, the CDR3 is TGTGCCAGCAGTGAATTCGGTGTCGGGTGGCGTGCGGAAAAACTGTTTTTT. The chain recombines TRBV2 with TRBJ1-4; D is ambiguous. CDR1 is SNHLY, CDR2 FYNNEI, per germline. With 2 bases removed from V and 8 bases from J, the gap between germline ends came to 21 bases. The CDR3 extends over 17 amino acids.

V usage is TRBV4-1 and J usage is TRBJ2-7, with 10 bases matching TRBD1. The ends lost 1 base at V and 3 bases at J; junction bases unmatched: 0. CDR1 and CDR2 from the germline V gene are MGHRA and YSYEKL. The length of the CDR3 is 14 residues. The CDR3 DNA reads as TGCGCCAGCAGCCAAGGGGACAGGGGCTACGAGCAGTACTTC. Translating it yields CASSQGDRGYEQYF.

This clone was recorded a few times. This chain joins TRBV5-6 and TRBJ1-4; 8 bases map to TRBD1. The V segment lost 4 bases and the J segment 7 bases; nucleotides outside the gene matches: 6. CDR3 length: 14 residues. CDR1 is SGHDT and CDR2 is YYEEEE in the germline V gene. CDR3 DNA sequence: TGTGCCAGCAGCCCAGGGGGCTTAGGTGAAAAACTGTTTTTT. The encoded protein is CASSPGGLGEKLFF.

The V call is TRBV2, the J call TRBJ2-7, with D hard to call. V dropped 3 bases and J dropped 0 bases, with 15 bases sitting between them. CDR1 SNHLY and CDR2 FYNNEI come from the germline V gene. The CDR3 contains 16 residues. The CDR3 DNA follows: TGTGCCAGCAGTGATGGAGACTGGCGGAGCTCCTACGAGCAGTACTTC. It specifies CASSDGDWRSSYEQYF.

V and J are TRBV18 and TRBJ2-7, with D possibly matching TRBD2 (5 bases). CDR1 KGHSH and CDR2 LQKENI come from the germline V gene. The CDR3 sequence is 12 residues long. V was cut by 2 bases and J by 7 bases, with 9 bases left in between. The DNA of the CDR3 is TGTGCCAGCTCACCAAACAGCGGAGAGCAGTACTTC. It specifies CASSPNSGEQYF.